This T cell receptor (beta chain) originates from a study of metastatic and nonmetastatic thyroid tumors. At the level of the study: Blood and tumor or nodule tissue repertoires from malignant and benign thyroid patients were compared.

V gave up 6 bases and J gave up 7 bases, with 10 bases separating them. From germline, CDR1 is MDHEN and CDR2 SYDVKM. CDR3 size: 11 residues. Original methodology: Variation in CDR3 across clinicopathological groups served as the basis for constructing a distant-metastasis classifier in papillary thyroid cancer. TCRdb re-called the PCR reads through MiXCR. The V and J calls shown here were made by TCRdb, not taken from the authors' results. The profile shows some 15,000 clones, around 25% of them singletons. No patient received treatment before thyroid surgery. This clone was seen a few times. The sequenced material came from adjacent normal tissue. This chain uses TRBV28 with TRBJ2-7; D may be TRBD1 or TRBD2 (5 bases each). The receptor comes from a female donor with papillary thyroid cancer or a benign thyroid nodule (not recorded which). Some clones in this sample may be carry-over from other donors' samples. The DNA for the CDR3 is TGTGCCAGCAGGGGGGTAGGGGAGCAGTACTTC. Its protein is CASRGVGEQYF.